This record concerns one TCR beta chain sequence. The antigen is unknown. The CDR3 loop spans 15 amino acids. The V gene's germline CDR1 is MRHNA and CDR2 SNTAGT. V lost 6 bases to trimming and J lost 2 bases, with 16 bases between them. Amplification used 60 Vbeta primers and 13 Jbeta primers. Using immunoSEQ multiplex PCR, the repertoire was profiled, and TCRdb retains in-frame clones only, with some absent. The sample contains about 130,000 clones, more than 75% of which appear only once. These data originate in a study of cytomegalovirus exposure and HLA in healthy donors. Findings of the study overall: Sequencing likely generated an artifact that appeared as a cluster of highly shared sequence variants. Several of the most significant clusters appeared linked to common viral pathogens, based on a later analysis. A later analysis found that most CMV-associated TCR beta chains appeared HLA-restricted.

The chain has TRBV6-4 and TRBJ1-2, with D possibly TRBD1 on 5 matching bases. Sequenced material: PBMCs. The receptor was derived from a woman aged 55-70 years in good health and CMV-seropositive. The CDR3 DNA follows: TGTGCCAGCAGGACAAGTTGGGGGGGGAACTATGGCTACACCTTC. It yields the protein CASRTSWGGNYGYTF.